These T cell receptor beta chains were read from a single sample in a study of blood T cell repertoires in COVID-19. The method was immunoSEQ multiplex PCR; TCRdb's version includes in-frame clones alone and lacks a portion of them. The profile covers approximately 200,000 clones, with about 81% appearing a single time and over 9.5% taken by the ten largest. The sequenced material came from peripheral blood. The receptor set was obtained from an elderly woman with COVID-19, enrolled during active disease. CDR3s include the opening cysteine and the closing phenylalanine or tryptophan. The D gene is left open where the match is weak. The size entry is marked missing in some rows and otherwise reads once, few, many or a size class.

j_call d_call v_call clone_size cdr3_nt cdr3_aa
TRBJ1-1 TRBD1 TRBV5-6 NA TGTGCCAGCAGCTTTGGGACAGGGGTAGTGGGCACTGAAGCTTTCTTT CASSFGTGVVGTEAFF
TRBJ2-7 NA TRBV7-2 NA TGTGCCAGCAGCGCTGGAGGGGAGCAGTACTTC CASSAGGEQYF
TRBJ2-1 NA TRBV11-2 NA TGTGCCAGCAGCCCCGGACTGGGTCACAATGAGCAGTTCTTC CASSPGLGHNEQFF
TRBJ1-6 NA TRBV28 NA TGTGCCAGCAGTGTCGACCCGGGGGTAGGGTCACCCCTCCACTTT CASSVDPGVGSPLHF
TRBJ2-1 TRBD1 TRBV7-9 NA TGTGCCAGCAGCTTCAGGGGGTCCTACAATGAGCAGTTCTTC CASSFRGSYNEQFF
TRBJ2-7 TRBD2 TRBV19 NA TGTGCCAGTAGTAGGGGGGGGACGGAGTACTTC CASSRGGTEYF
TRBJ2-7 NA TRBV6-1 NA TGTGCCAGCAGTGAAGACAGGATGGCATACGAGCAGTACTTC CASSEDRMAYEQYF
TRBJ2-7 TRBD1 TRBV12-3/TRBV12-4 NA TGTGCCAGCAGTGGACAGGGTAGGGAGCAGTACTTC CASSGQGREQYF
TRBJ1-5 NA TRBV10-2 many TGCGCCAGCAGTCTAGGGGCGAGGCAGCCCCAGCATTTT CASSLGARQPQHF
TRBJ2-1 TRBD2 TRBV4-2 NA TGTGCCAGCAGCCAAGGAGGTCTTAGCGGGGGAGATGAGCAGTTCTTC CASSQGGLSGGDEQFF
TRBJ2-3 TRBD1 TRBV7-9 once TGTGCCAGCAGCTTAGACCGGCAGGGGGTAATAGTGGATACGCAGTATTTT CASSLDRQGVIVDTQYF
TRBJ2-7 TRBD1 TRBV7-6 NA TGTGCCAGCAGCCGGACAGGGCCAGCGTCCAATCAATCTCCCTACGAGCAGTACTTC CASSRTGPASNQSPYEQYF
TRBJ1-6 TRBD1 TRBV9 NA TGTGCCAGCAGCGTAGGGACAGGAGGTTCACCCCTCCACTTT CASSVGTGGSPLHF
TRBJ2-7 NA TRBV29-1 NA TGCAGCGTTGTGGTACAGTCGCCGACCTACGAGCAGTACTTC CSVVVQSPTYEQYF
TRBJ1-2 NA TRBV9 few TGTGCCAGCAGCCCCGGGGGGCCAAGGGGCTACACCTTC CASSPGGPRGYTF
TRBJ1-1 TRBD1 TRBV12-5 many TGTGCTAGTGGTTCAGGGGGCAGGACTGAAGCTTTCTTT CASGSGGRTEAFF
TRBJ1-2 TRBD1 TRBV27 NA TGTGCCAGCAGTTTATCGACCGGGGACAGGGGGCACTATGGCTACACCTTC CASSLSTGDRGHYGYTF
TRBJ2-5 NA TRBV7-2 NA TGTGCCAGCAGCCTAATGGGGCAGGGGTGGCAAGAGACCCAGTACTTC CASSLMGQGWQETQYF
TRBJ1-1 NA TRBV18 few TGTGCCAGCTCACCATCCCCCGCGGCTCAAGCTTTCTTT CASSPSPAAQAFF